These T cell receptor beta chains were read from a single sample in a study of blood T cell repertoires in COVID-19. TCRdb's copy holds only in-frame clones and misses some; the assay was immunoSEQ multiplex PCR. The sample contains over 200,000 clones, 75% to 85% of which appear only once. Sequencing was performed on peripheral blood. Source of these receptors: a woman aged 25 to 39 with COVID-19, enrolled during active disease. Each CDR3 is given with its conserved first and last residue. A D gene is named only where the DNA matches it firmly. Clone sizes are given selectively: once, few, many, or a class where the clone is expanded.

cdr3_aa cdr3_nt v_call cdr3_length d_call j_call clone_size
CASSERSGGHREQYF TGTGCCAGCAGTGAAAGGTCAGGGGGCCATCGCGAGCAGTACTTC TRBV2 15 TRBD1 TRBJ2-7 -
CASRLDRGYTDTQYF TGTGCCAGCAGACTCGACAGGGGATATACAGATACGCAGTATTTT TRBV5-4 15 TRBD1 TRBJ2-3 -
CASSLLAPRENSEQFF TGTGCCAGCAGCTTACTAGCGCCCAGAGAAAATTCGGAGCAGTTCTTC TRBV7-3 16 - TRBJ2-1 once
CAWKMTGRNTEAFF TGTGCCTGGAAAATGACAGGCCGTAACACTGAAGCTTTCTTT TRBV30 14 - TRBJ1-1 -
CASSYSRGLGDTQYF TGTGCCAGCAGTTACAGCAGGGGGCTTGGTGATACGCAGTATTTT TRBV6-6 15 TRBD1 TRBJ2-3 -
CASSQDWREGYNEQFF TGCGCCAGCAGCCAAGATTGGAGGGAGGGATACAATGAGCAGTTCTTC TRBV4-3 16 TRBD2 TRBJ2-1 -
CASSYGPGKGYEQYF TGTGCCAGCAGTTACGGTCCAGGGAAAGGGTACGAGCAGTACTTC TRBV6-5 15 - TRBJ2-7 once
CASNPTDSLNTEAFF TGTGCCAGCAACCCGACGGACAGCTTGAACACTGAAGCTTTCTTT TRBV2 15 - TRBJ1-1 -
CASSPTPVMAGTEAFF TGTGCCAGCAGCCCAACCCCAGTTATGGCAGGCACTGAAGCTTTCTTT TRBV5-4 16 - TRBJ1-1 -
CASSSGTLNTGELFF TGTGCCAGTAGTTCCGGGACACTTAACACCGGGGAGCTGTTTTTT TRBV19 15 - TRBJ2-2 -
CASSLVGGRETPENYGYTF TGTGCCAGCAGTTTGGTGGGGGGAAGGGAGACCCCAGAGAACTATGGCTACACCTTC TRBV28 19 - TRBJ1-2 -
CASSLRTGGQETQYF TGTGCCAGCAGCCTCCGGACAGGTGGACAAGAGACCCAGTACTTC TRBV7-8 15 TRBD1 TRBJ2-5 -
CASSNPGVDTIYF TGTGCCAGCAGTAACCCAGGGGTAGACACCATATATTTT TRBV6-6 13 - TRBJ1-3 few
CASSWLAGAEQYF TGTGCCAGTAGTTGGCTAGCGGGGGCCGAGCAGTACTTC TRBV19 13 TRBD2 TRBJ2-7 few
CASSLAAGYTEAFF TGTGCCAGCAGCTTAGCTGCAGGGTACACTGAAGCTTTCTTT TRBV11-2 14 - TRBJ1-1 -